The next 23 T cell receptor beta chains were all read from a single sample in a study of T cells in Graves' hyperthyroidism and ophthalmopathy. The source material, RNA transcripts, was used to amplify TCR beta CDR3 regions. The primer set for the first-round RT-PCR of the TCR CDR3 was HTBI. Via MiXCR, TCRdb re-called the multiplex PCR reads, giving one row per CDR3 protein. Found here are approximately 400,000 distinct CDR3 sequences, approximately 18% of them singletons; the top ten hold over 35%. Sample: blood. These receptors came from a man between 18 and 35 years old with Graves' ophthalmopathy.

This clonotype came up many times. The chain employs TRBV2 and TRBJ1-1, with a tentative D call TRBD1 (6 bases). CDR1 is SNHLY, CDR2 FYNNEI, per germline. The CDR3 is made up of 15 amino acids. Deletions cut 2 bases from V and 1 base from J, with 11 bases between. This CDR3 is CASSELRTANTEAFF. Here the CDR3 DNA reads TGTGCCAGCAGTGAACTCCGGACAGCGAACACTGAAGCTTTCTTT.

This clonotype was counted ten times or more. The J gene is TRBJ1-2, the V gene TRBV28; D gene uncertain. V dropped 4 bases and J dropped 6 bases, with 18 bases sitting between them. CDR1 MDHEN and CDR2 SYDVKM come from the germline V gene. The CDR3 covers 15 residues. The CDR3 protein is CASSSFQSMVDGYTF. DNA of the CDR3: TGTGCCAGCAGTTCCTTCCAGAGTATGGTGGATGGCTACACCTTC.

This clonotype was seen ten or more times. The CDR3 sequence is CASSQDHDRGTGELFF. The DNA of the CDR3 is TGTGCCAGCAGCCAAGATCACGACAGGGGAACCGGGGAGCTGTTTTTT. V gene TRBV3-1 combines with J gene TRBJ2-2; TRBD1 aligns across 8 bases. CDR1 is LGHDT, CDR2 YNNKEL, per germline (reference sequence). The ends lost 0 bases at V and 5 bases at J; junction bases unmatched: 5. This CDR3 has 16 residues.

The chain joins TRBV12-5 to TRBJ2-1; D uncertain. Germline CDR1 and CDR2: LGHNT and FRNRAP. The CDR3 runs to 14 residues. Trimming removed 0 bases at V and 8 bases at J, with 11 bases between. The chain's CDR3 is CASGLVPNVDEQFF. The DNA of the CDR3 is TGTGCTAGTGGTTTGGTACCGAACGTCGATGAGCAGTTCTTC.

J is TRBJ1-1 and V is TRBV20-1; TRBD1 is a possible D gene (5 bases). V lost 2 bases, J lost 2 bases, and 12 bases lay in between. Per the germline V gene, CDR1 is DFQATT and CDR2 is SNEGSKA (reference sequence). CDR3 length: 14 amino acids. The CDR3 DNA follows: TGCAGTGCTAGAAGGGGCAGGGCCAACACTGAAGCTTTCTTT. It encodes CSARRGRANTEAFF.

The CDR3 coding sequence is TGTGCCAGCAGCTTGGAGCAGCACACCATATATTTT. Encoded protein: CASSLEQHTIYF. The gene calls are TRBV5-8 and TRBJ1-3; D remains ambiguous. CDR1 is SGHTS and CDR2 is YDEGEE in the germline V gene. This CDR3 has 12 amino acids. Trimming cost V 0 bases and J 8 bases, with 6 bases left between them.

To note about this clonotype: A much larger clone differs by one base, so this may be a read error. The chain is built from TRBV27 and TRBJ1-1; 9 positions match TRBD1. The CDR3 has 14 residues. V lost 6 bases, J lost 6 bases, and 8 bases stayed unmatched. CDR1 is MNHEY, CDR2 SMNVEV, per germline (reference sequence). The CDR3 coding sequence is TGTGCCAGCAGGCCGACAGGGGGGGACGCTGAAGCTTTCTTT. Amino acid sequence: CASRPTGGDAEAFF.

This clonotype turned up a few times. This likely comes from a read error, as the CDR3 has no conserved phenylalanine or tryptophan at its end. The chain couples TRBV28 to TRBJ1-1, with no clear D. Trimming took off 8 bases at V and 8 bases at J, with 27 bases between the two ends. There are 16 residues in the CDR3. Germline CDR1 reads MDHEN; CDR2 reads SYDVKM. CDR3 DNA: TGTGCCAGCCCTCCAAGGCCCGGAAGATCCGAAACAGAAGCTTTCCTT. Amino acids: CASPPRPGRSETEAFL.

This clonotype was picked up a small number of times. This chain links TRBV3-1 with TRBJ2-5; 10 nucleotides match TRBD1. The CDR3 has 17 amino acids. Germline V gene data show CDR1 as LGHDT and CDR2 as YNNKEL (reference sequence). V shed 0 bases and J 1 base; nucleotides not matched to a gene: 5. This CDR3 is CASSQDLDRGSQETQYF. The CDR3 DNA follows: TGTGCCAGCAGCCAAGACTTGGACAGGGGGTCCCAAGAGACCCAGTACTTC.

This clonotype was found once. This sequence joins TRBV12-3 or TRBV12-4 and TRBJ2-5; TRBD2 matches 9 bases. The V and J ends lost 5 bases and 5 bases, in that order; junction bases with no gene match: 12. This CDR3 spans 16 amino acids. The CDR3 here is CASSEQASGKGETQYF. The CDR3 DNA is TGTGCCAGCAGTGAACAGGCTAGCGGGAAGGGGGAGACCCAGTACTTC.

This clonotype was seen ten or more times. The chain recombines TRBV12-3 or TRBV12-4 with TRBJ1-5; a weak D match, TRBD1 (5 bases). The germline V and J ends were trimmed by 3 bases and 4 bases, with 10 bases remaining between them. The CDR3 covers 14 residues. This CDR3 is CASSFGTRNQPQHF. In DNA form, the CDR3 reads TGTGCCAGCAGTTTCGGGACCAGAAATCAGCCCCAGCATTTT.

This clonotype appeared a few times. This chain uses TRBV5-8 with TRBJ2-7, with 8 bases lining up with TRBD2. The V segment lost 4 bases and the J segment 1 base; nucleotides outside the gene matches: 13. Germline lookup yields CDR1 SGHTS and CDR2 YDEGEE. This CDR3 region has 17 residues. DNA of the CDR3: TGTGCCAGCAGCCCCCCCGTTGCGGGGGGCTCTTCCTACGAGCAGTACTTC. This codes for CASSPPVAGGSSYEQYF.

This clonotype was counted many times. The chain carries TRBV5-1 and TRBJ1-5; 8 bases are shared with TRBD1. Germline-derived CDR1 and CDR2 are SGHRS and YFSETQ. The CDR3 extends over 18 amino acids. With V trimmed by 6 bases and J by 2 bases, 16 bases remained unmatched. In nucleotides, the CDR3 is TGCGCCAGCACCGTACTGCCGGACAGGGCTCGAGGCAATCAGCCCCAGCATTTT. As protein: CASTVLPDRARGNQPQHF.

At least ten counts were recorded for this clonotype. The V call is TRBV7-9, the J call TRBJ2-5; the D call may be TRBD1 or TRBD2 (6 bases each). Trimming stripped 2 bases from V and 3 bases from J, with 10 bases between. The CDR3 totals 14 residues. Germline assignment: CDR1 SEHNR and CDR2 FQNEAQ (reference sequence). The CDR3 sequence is CASSLRGEEETQYF. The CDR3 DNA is TGTGCCAGCAGCTTAAGGGGGGAGGAAGAGACCCAGTACTTC.

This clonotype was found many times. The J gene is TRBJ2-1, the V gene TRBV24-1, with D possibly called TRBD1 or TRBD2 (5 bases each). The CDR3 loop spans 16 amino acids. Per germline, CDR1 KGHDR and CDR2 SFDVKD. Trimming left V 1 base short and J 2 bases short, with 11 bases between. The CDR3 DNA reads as TGTGCCACCAGTGATTTTGGGACGGCAACCTACAATGAGCAGTTCTTC. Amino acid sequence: CATSDFGTATYNEQFF.

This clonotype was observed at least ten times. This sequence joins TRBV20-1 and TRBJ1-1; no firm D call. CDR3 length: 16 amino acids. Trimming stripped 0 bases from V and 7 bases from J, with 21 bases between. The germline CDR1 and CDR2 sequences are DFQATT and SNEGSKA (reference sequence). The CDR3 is CSARDIRSAEGSEAFF. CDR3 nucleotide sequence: TGCAGTGCTAGAGATATTCGTTCCGCTGAGGGCAGTGAAGCTTTCTTT.

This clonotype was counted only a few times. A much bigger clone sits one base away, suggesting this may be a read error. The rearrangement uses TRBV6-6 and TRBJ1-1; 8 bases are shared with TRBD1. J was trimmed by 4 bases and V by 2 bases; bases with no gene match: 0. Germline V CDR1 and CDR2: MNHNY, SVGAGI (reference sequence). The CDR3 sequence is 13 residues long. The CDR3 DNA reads TGTGCCAGCAGTTACACAGGGGGCACTGAAGCTTTCTTT. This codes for CASSYTGGTEAFF.

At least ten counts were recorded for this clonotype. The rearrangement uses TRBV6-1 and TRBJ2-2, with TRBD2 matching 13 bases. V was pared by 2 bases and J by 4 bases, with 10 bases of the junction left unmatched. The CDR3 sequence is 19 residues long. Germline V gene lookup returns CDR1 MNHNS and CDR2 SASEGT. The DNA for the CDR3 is TGTGCCAGCAGTGAATTCCTTACTAGCGGGGGGGTTGGCACCGGGGAGCTGTTTTTT. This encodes CASSEFLTSGGVGTGELFF.

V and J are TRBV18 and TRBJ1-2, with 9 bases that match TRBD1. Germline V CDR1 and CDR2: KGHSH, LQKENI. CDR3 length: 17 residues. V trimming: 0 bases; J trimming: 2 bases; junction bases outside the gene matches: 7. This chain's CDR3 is CASSPPGQGLLNYGYTF. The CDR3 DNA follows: TGTGCCAGCTCACCACCGGGACAGGGTCTTTTGAACTATGGCTACACCTTC.

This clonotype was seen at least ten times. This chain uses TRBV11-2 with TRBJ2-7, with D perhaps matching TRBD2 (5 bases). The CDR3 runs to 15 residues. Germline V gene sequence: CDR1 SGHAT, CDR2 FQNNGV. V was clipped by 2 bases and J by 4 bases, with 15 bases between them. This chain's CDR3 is CASSLSFGGHYEQYF. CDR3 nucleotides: TGTGCCAGCAGCTTATCCTTTGGCGGGCATTACGAGCAGTACTTC.

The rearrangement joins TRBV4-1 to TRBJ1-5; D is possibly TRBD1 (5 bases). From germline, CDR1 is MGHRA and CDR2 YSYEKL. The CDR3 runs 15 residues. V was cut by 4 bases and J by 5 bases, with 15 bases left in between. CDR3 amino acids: CASSLRQLRDQPQHF. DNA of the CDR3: TGCGCCAGCAGCCTGAGACAGCTACGAGATCAGCCCCAGCATTTT.

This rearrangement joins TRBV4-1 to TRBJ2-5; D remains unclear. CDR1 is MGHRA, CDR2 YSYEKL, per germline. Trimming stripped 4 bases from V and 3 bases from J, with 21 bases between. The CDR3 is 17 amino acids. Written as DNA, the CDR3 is TGCGCCAGCAGCCCCTTATCGCTGGGAATCCACAAAGAGACCCAGTACTTC. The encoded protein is CASSPLSLGIHKETQYF.

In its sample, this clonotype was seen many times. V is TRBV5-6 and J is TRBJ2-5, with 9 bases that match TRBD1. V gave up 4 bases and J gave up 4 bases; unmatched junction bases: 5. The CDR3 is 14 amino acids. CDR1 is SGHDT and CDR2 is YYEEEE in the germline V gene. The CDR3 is CASSRTGAGETQYF. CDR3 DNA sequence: TGTGCCAGCAGCCGGACAGGGGCGGGAGAGACCCAGTACTTC.